This T cell receptor (beta chain) appears in the sequencing data of a study of beta chain features in type 1 diabetes. Overall study: Investigators examined 85 million to 110 million sorted cells across all samples. Whole-study findings and limits: A moderate, significant TCRB CDR3 shortening appeared in type 1 diabetes across four CD4+ subsets.

This clone occurred once. What it recognizes is unknown. The CDR3 consists of 13 residues. The ends were cut back, 2 bases at V and 1 base at J, with 5 bases in the middle. Germline CDR1 is SGHTA and CDR2 is FQGNSA. All of the isolated RNA was reverse transcribed, so expressed TCRB transcripts were sequenced. The data were produced by immunoSEQ multiplex PCR, yet TCRdb's version contains in-frame clones alone and is incomplete. The profile shows around 300,000 clones, 8% to 13% of them singletons. The sequence came from a woman in her twenties or thirties in good health. The material sequenced was naive CD4+ T cells from blood. The gene calls are TRBV7-2 and TRBJ1-1; D gene uncertain. CDR3 nucleotide sequence: TGTGCCAGCAGCTTATCAGGGAACACTGAAGCTTTCTTT. Translated, it gives CASSLSGNTEAFF. The full variable domain, completed using reference TRBV7-2 and TRBJ1-1, is GAGVSQSPSNKVTEKGKDVELRCDPISGHTALYWYRQSLGQGLEFLIYFQGNSAPDKSGLPSDRFSAERTGGSVSTLTIQRTQQEDSAVYLCASSLSGNTEAFFGQGTRLTVV.